Listed here is a single T cell receptor beta chain. V lost 0 bases and J lost 3, with 9 bases in between. Germline CDR1 is MNHNS and CDR2 is SASEGT. CDR3 length equals 15 residues. This record comes from a study of blood T cell repertoires in COVID-19. The wider study: Sample material is recorded as cDNA or gDNA derived from T cells, B-cell-depleted T cells, or PBMCs.

In the authors' workflow: Estimates of nucleated cell counts were drawn from the amplification of reference gene primers. Data came from immunoSEQ multiplex PCR; TCRdb stores just in-frame clones and leaves some out. D and trimming come from the DNA, and the V and J calls and clone size come from that table. The sample lists roughly 250,000 clones, approximately 88% occurring once. The V call is TRBV6-1, the J call TRBJ2-4; D is perhaps TRBD2 (5 bases). The sequenced sample was PBMCs or T cells enriched from blood (not recorded which). This clonotype was sampled from a woman in her 30s with acute COVID-19. In DNA, the CDR3 is TGTGCCAGCAGTGAAGCCGGGGAAATCAAAAACATTCAGTACTTC. As protein: CASSEAGEIKNIQYF.